This TCR beta chain originates from a study of shared clonotypes between healthy human individuals. A word on this clone: Its cognate antigen is unknown.

Notes on the study in general: Tissues were not sampled, only blood, and their repertoires likely differ. Sorted-subset sequencing, rarefaction showed, was incomplete despite large depth. Generation probability values for non-shared clonotypes were lower than those for clonotypes shared by all four donors.

Per the germline V gene, CDR1 is SGHRS and CDR2 is YFSETQ. The ends were cut back, 4 bases at V and 0 bases at J, with 13 bases in the middle. This CDR3 contains 16 residues. Method: immunoSEQ multiplex PCR; TCRdb's copy keeps in-frame clones and lacks some. This table has about 1,900,000 clones, over 85% appearing once. Naive CD8 cells were CD45RO-negative, positively selected for CCR7, excluding terminally differentiated effector memory CD45RA+ cells. Material: naive CD8+ T cells sorted from blood. The sequence came from a man between 18 and 29 years old in good health. The chain links TRBV5-1 to TRBJ2-2, with a possible D match to TRBD2 (5 bases). The CDR3 DNA reads TGCGCCAGCAGCCCGGACCCGGGATCGAACACCGGGGAGCTGTTTTTT. This sequence encodes CASSPDPGSNTGELFF.